This note documents a single T cell receptor (beta chain) sequence. Template-switching 5'RACE yielded the TCR cDNA; a universal primer site and UMIs were added in the process. TCRdb reprocessed the 5' RACE reads via MiXCR and lists one record per CDR3 protein. The table has some 320,000 distinct CDR3 sequences, over 3.5% seen once. CDR3 length equals 13 residues. Germline CDR1 is MNHEY and CDR2 is SMNVEV (reference sequence). Between the trimmed V and J ends, which lost 8 bases and 5 bases, there was a span of 15 bases. This entry comes from a study of T cells after yellow fever vaccination. The rearrangement uses TRBV27 and TRBJ1-1, with D hard to call. The sequence came from a man younger than 30 who received the YFV17D yellow fever vaccine. The material sequenced was PBMCs, taken 5 days after the yellow fever booster vaccination. CDR3 DNA sequence: TGTGCCAGCGGACGGGGAGAAAGAACTGAAGCTTTCTTT. The encoded protein is CASGRGERTEAFF.